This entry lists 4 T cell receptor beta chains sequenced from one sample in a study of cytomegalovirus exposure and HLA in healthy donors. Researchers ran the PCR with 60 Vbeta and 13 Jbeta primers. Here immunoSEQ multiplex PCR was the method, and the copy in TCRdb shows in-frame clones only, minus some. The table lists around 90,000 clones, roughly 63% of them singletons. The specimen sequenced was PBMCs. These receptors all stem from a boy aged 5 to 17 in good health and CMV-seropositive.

CDR3 DNA sequence: TGTGCCAGCAGCTTAGTTAGCGGGGGCTCCTACGAGCAGTACTTC. Translating it yields CASSLVSGGSYEQYF. V and J are TRBV7-3 and TRBJ2-7; 9 bases agree with TRBD2. This CDR3 is 15 amino acids long. V was pared by 2 bases and J by 0 bases, with 2 bases of the junction left unmatched. Germline values: CDR1 SGHTA, CDR2 FQGTGA.

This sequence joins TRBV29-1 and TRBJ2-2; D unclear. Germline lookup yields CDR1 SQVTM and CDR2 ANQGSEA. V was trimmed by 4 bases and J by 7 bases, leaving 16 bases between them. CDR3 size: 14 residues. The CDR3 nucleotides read TGCAGCGTTGTCTTTTCAGGCTTTGGCGGGGAGCTGTTTTTT. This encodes CSVVFSGFGGELFF.

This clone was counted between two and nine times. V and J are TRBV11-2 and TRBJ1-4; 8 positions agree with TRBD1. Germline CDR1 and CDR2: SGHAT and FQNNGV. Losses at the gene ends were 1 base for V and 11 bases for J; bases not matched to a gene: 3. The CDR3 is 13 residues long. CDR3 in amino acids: CASSLGTGYKLFF. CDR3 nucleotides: TGTGCCAGCAGCTTAGGGACAGGGTATAAACTGTTTTTT.

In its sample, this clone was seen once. CDR3 protein: CSVSPGQGVREQYF. CDR3 DNA: TGCAGCGTTAGCCCGGGACAGGGAGTAAGGGAGCAGTACTTC. The V and J genes are TRBV29-1 and TRBJ2-7; 9 positions match TRBD1. There are 14 residues in the CDR3. Germline V gives CDR1 SQVTM, CDR2 ANQGSEA. Trimming took 5 bases from V and 7 from J; bases not matched to a gene: 12.